This TCR beta chain was retrieved from a study of blood T cell repertoires in COVID-19. The overall study: Researchers got acute and convalescent COVID-19 samples from the United States, Italy and Spain.

V lost 2 bases to trimming and J lost 1 base, with 13 bases between them. This CDR3 is 15 amino acids long. From germline, CDR1 is SQVTM and CDR2 ANQGSEA. Sequencing was performed with immunoSEQ multiplex PCR; in TCRdb, only in-frame clones are kept and a portion is missing. The sample contains roughly 97,000 clones, approximately 88% of which appear only once. The specimen was peripheral blood. V is TRBV29-1 and J is TRBJ2-3; D is possibly TRBD1 (6 bases). The sequence came from a human donor in a cohort sampled during active COVID-19. In DNA form, the CDR3 reads TGCAGCGTTGAAACACCTCCAGGGGGCACAGATACGCAGTATTTT. Translation gives CSVETPPGGTDTQYF.